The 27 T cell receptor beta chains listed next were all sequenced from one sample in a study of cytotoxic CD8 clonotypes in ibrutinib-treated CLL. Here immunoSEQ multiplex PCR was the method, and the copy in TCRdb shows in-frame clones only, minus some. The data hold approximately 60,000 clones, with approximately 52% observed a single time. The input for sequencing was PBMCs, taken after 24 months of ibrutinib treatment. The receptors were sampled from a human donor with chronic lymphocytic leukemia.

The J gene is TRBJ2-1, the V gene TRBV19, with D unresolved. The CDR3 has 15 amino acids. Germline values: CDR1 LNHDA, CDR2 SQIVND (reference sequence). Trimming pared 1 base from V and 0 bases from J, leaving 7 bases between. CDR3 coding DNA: TGTGCCAGTAGTATAGTCTGGGACTCCTACAATGAGCAGTTCTTC. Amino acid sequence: CASSIVWDSYNEQFF.

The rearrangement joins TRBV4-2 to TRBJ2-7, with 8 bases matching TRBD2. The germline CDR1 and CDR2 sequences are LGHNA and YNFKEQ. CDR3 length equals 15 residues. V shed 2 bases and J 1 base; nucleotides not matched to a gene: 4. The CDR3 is CASSQIAGKSYEQYF. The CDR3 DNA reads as TGTGCCAGCAGCCAAATAGCGGGAAAGTCCTACGAGCAGTACTTC.

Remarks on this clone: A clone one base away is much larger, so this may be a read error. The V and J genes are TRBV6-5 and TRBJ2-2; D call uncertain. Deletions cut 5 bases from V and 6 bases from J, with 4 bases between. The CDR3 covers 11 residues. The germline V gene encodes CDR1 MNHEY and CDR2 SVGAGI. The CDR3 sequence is CASSGAGELFF. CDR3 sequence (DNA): TGTGCCAGCAGTGGGGCCGGGGAGCTGTTTTTT.

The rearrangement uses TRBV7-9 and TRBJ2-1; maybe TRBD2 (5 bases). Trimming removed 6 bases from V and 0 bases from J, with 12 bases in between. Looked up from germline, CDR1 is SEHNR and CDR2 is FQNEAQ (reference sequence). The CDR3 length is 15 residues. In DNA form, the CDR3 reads TGTGCCAGCAGTAGCCGACTAAGCTCCTACAATGAGCAGTTCTTC. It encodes CASSSRLSSYNEQFF.

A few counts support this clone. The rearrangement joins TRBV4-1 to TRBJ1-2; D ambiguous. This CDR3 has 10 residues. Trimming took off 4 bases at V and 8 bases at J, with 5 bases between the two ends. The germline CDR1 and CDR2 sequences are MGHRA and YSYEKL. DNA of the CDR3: TGCGCCAGCAGCCTCCCGGGCTACACCTTC. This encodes CASSLPGYTF.

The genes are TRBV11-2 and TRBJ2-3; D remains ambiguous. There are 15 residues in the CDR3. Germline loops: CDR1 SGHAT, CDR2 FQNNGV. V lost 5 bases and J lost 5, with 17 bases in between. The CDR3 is CASSKDGRFGDTQYF. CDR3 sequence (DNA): TGTGCCAGCAGCAAAGACGGCAGGTTTGGAGATACGCAGTATTTT. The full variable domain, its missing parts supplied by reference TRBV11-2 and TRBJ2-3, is EAGVAQSPRYKIIEKRQSVAFWCNPISGHATLYWYQQILGQGPKLLIQFQNNGVVDDSQLPKDRFSAERLKGVDSTLKIQPAKLEDSAVYLCASSKDGRFGDTQYFGPGTRLTVL.

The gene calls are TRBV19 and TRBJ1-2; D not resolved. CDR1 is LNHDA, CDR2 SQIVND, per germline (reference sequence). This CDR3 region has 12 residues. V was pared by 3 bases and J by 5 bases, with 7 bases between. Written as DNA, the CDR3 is TGTGCCAGTAGTATGGGGAGGTATGGCTACACCTTC. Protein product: CASSMGRYGYTF.

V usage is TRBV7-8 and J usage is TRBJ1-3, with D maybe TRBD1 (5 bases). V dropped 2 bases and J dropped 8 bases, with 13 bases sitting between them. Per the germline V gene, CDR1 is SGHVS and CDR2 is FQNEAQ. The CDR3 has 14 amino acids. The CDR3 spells CASSLSWGTDTIYF. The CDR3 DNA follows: TGTGCCAGCAGCTTATCGTGGGGGACCGACACCATATATTTT.

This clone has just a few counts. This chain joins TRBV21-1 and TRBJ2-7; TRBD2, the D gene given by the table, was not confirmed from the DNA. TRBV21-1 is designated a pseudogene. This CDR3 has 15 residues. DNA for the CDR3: TGTGCCAGCAGCAAAGTAATTAGCAAAGACCACGAGCAGTACTTC. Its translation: CASSKVISKDHEQYF.

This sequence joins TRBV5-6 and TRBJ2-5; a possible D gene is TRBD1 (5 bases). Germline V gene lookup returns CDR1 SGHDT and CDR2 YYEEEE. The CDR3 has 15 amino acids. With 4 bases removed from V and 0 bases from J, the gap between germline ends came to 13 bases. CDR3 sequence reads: CASSKLSGNQETQYF. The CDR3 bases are TGTGCCAGCAGCAAACTCTCAGGGAACCAAGAGACCCAGTACTTC.

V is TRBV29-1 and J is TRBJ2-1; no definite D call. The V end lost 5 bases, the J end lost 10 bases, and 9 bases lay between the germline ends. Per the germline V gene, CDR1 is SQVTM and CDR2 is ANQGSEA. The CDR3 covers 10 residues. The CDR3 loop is CSVLVPEQFF. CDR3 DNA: TGCAGCGTTCTTGTCCCGGAGCAGTTCTTC.

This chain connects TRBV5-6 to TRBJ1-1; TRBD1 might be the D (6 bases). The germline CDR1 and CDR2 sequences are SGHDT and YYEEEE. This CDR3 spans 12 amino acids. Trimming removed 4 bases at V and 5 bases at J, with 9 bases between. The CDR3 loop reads CASSPDRTEAFF. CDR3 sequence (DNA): TGTGCCAGCAGCCCTGACAGGACTGAAGCTTTCTTT. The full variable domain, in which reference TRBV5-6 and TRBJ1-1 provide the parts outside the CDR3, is DAGVTQSPTHLIKTRGQQVTLRCSPKSGHDTVSWYQQALGQGPQFIFQYYEEEERQRGNFPDRFSGHQFPNYSSELNVNALLLGDSALYLCASSPDRTEAFFGQGTRLTVV.

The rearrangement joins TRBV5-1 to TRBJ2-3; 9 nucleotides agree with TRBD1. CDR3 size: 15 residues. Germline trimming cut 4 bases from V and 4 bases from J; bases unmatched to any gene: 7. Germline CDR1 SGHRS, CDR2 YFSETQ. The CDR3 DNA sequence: TGCGCCAGCAGCCCACAGGGGGCTAGGGCAGATACGCAGTATTTT. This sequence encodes CASSPQGARADTQYF.

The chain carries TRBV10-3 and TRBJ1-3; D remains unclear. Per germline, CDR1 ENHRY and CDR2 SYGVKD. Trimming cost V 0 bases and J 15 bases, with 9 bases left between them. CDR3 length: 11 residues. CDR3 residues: CAISESRGAYF. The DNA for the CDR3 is TGTGCCATCAGTGAGTCTCGAGGAGCATATTTT.

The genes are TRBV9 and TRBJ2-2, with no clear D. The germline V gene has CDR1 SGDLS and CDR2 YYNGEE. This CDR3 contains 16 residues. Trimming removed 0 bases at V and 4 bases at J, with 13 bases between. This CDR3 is CASSVGPFIVTGELFF. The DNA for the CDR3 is TGTGCCAGCAGCGTAGGTCCATTTATTGTCACCGGGGAGCTGTTTTTT.

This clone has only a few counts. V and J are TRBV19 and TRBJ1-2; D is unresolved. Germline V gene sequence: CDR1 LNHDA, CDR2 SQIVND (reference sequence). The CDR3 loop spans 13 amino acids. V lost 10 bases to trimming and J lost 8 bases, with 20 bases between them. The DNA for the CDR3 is TGTGCCACCCACTCTGGGGTAACGGTGGGCTACACCTTC. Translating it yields CATHSGVTVGYTF.

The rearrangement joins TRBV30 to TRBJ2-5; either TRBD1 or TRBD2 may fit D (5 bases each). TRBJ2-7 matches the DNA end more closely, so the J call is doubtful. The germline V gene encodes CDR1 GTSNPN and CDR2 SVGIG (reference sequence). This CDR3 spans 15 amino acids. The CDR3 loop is CAWRSGQGPSYEQYF. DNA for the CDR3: TGTGCCTGGAGATCGGGTCAGGGACCCTCCTACGAGCAGTACTTC.

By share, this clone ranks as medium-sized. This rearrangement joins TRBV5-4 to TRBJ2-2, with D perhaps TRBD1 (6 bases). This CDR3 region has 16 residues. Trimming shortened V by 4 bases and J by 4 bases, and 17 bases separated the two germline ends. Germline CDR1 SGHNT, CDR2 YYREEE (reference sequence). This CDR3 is CASSPRAGAFTGELFF. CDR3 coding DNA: TGTGCCAGCAGCCCCCGGGCAGGGGCGTTCACCGGGGAGCTGTTTTTT. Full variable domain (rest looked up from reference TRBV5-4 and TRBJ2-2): ETGVTQSPTHLIKTRGQQVTLRCSSQSGHNTVSWYQQALGQGPQFIFQYYREEENGRGNFPPRFSGLQFPNYSSELNVNALELDDSALYLCASSPRAGAFTGELFFGEGSRLTVL.

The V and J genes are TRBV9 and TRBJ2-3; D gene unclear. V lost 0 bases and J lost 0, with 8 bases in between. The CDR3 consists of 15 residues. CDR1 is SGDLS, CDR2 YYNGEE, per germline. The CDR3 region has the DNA TGTGCCAGCAGCGTAGAGGGCAGGAGCACAGATACGCAGTATTTT. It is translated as CASSVEGRSTDTQYF.

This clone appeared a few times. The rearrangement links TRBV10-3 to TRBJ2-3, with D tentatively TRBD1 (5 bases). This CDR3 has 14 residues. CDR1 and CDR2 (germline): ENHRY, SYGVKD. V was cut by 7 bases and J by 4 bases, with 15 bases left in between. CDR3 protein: CAIKERQGADTQYF. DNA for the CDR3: TGTGCCATCAAGGAGCGCCAGGGCGCAGATACGCAGTATTTT.

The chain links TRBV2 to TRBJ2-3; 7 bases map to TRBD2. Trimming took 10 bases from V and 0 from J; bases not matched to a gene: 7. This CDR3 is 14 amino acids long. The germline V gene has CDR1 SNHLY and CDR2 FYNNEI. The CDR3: CAKSLAESTDTQYF. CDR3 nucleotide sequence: TGTGCCAAATCCCTAGCGGAGAGCACAGATACGCAGTATTTT.

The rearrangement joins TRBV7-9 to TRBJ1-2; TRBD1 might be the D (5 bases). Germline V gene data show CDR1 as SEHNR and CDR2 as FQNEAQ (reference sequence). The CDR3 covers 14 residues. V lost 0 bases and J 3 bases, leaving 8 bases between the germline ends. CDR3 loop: CASSLARGDYGYTF. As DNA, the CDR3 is TGTGCCAGCAGCTTAGCCCGAGGGGACTATGGCTACACCTTC.

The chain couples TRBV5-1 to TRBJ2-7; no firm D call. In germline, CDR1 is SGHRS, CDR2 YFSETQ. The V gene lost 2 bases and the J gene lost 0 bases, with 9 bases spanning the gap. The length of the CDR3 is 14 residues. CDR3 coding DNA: TGCGCCAGCAGCTTACATGGCGGCTCCTACGAGCAGTACGTC. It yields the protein CASSLHGGSYEQYV.

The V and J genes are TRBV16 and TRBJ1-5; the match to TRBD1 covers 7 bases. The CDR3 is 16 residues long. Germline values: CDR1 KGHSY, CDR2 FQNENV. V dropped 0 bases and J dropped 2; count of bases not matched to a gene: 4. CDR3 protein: CASSQSGGVGNQPQHF. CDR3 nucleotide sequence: TGTGCCAGCAGCCAATCAGGGGGCGTAGGCAATCAGCCCCAGCATTTT.

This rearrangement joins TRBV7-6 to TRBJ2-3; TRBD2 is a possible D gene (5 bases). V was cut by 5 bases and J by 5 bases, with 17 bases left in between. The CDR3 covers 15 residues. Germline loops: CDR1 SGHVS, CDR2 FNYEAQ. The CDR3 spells CASSLSPSAGDTQYF. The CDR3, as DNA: TGTGCCAGCAGCCTTAGCCCGTCCGCGGGAGATACGCAGTATTTT.

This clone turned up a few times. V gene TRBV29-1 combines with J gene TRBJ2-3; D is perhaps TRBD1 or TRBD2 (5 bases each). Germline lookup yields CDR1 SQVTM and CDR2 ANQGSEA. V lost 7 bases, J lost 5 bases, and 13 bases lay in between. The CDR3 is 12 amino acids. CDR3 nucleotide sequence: TGCAGCGCCCCGAGGGACGAAGATACGCAGTATTTT. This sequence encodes CSAPRDEDTQYF.

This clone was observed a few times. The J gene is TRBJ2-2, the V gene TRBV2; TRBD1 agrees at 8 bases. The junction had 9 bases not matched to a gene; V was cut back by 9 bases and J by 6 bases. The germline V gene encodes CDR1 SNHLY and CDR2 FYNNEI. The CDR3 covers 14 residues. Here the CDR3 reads CASTGTGLPGELFF. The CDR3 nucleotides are TGTGCCAGTACCGGGACAGGCCTTCCCGGGGAGCTGTTTTTT. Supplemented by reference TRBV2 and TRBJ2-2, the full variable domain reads EPEVTQTPSHQVTQMGQEVILRCVPISNHLYFYWYRQILGQKVEFLVSFYNNEISEKSEIFDDQFSVERPDGSNFTLKIRSTKLEDSAMYFCASTGTGLPGELFFGEGSRLTVL.